This TCR beta chain was profiled in a study of radiotherapy plus CTLA-4 blockade in lung cancer. Study-wide context: Objective responses were seen in 15% to 20% of patients, disease control in roughly 30%.

Notes on this clone: Its antigen is unknown.

The study's findings and limits: The authors reported that early blood T cell clone dynamics, with interferon-beta, best predicted response.

Sequencing was performed with immunoSEQ multiplex PCR; in TCRdb, only in-frame clones are kept and a portion is missing. The sample shows under 90,000 clones, about two thirds of them seen only once. The CDR3 is 14 residues long. V was shortened by 0 bases and J by 5 bases, with 10 bases between the two germline ends. Germline values: CDR1 MNHEY, CDR2 SVGAGI. Ipilimumab-mediated CTLA-4 blockade plus focal radiation was given to patients having chemo-refractory metastatic non-small-cell lung cancer. The receptor comes from a human donor with non-small cell lung cancer that progressed on radiotherapy plus ipilimumab. The sequenced sample was peripheral blood, obtained from a patient treated with radiotherapy plus ipilimumab. The chain carries TRBV6-5 and TRBJ1-2; the D is unclear. The CDR3 nucleotides are TGTGCCAGCAGTTACTCCGCGGGGTTATATGGCTACACCTTC. Translating gives CASSYSAGLYGYTF.